The source of this T cell receptor beta chain is a study of shared clonotypes between healthy human individuals. The overall study: Donors, aged 18 to 49, were a couple of women and three men.

On this clone itself: Its cognate antigen is unknown.

The study's findings and limits: Only a few donors were included, so the genetic and exposure-history diversity represented was limited.

Profiled with immunoSEQ multiplex PCR; TCRdb holds only in-frame clones, not every one. The sample includes some 350,000 clones, roughly 70% of them seen just once. The origin of this receptor is a man aged 30-40 years in good health. Material: memory CD4+ T cells sorted from blood. Subset given: CD45RA-negative fraction.

The CDR3 sequence: CASLGVGGYGYTF. The CDR3 DNA sequence: TGCGCCAGTTTGGGGGTGGGCGGCTATGGCTACACCTTC. The chain has TRBV10-1 and TRBJ1-2; D is possibly TRBD1 (5 bases). V was cut by 9 bases and J by 4 bases, with 15 bases left in between. Per germline, CDR1 WNHNN and CDR2 SYGVQD (reference sequence). CDR3 length equals 13 residues.